What follows are 20 T cell receptor beta chains derived from one specimen sequenced in a study of molecular identifiers for immune sequencing clone quantification. TCRdb passed the PCR reads through MiXCR, listing each CDR3 protein once. The profile shows some 590,000 distinct CDR3 sequences, roughly 23% of them singletons. What was sequenced was naive CD8+ T cells from blood, with Jurkat cell RNA spiked in. Subset: FACS-sorted CD8+CD4-CCR7+CD45RA+ naive T cells. The receptors derive from a human donor in good health. Some libraries in this study had Jurkat cell RNA spiked in.

This clonotype appeared many times. This chain links TRBV4-1 with TRBJ1-1, with 7 bases lining up with TRBD1. The germline CDR1 and CDR2 sequences are MGHRA and YSYEKL. V dropped 1 base and J dropped 5; count of bases not matched to a gene: 1. CDR3 length: 13 amino acids. The CDR3: CASSQVRGTEAFF. The CDR3, as DNA: TGCGCCAGCAGCCAAGTCAGGGGGACTGAAGCTTTCTTT.

Remarks on this clonotype: This sequence may be a read error, since a much larger clone differs from it by one base. The chain links TRBV10-3 to TRBJ2-7; D remains unclear. V dropped 8 bases and J dropped 6 bases, with 8 bases sitting between them. Germline CDR1 is ENHRY and CDR2 is SYGVKD. This CDR3 comprises 10 residues. The CDR3 loop is CAIGSPEQYF. As DNA, the CDR3 is TGTGCCATCGGGTCACCCGAGCAGTACTTC.

The rearrangement uses TRBV2 and TRBJ2-4; 9 positions agree with TRBD1. This CDR3 has 20 residues. Germline values: CDR1 SNHLY, CDR2 FYNNEI. With V trimmed by 3 bases and J by 0 bases, 15 bases remained unmatched. The chain's CDR3 is CASSDLNLQGQGIAKNIQYF. For the CDR3, the DNA is TGTGCCAGCAGTGATCTTAATTTGCAGGGACAGGGAATAGCCAAAAACATTCAGTACTTC.

This clonotype was counted only a few times. The chain recombines TRBV28 with TRBJ1-2, with D hard to call. CDR3 length: 13 residues. V dropped 2 bases and J dropped 5 bases, with 9 bases sitting between them. The V gene's germline CDR1 is MDHEN and CDR2 SYDVKM. CDR3 bases: TGTGCCAGCAGTTTAAATAGCGAATATGGCTACACCTTC. This gives the protein CASSLNSEYGYTF.

This clonotype was detected many times. This rearrangement joins TRBV4-1 to TRBJ2-3; perhaps TRBD2 as D (8 bases). V was clipped by 3 bases and J by 6 bases, with 19 bases between them. This CDR3 has 16 residues. Per the germline V gene, CDR1 is MGHRA and CDR2 is YSYEKL. In nucleotides, the CDR3 is TGCGCCAGCAGCCAGGAACCGGGACTAGGGGGCGATACGCAGTATTTT. Protein product: CASSQEPGLGGDTQYF.

The V and J genes are TRBV15 and TRBJ1-1; possible D gene TRBD1, 5 bases. The CDR3 sequence is 17 residues long. The germline gives CDR1 LNHNV, CDR2 YYDKDF (reference sequence). Trimming shortened V by 1 base and J by 5 bases, and 20 bases separated the two germline ends. DNA of the CDR3: TGTGCCACCAGCAGAGTCGGCAGGGCCTACAAGGGGACTGAAGCTTTCTTT. Residues: CATSRVGRAYKGTEAFF.

This clonotype was observed once. The chain has TRBV13 and TRBJ1-2; no clear D gene. V shed 5 bases and J shed 4 bases, with 11 bases lying between them. From germline, CDR1 is PRHDT and CDR2 FYEKMQ (reference sequence). This CDR3 is 13 amino acids long. CDR3 amino acids: CASSSSISYGYTF. The CDR3, as DNA: TGTGCCAGCAGCAGCAGTATTAGCTATGGCTACACCTTC.

This clonotype occurred a few times. J is TRBJ1-2 and V is TRBV24-1; D gene ambiguous. The germline V gene encodes CDR1 KGHDR and CDR2 SFDVKD. Trimming removed 2 bases at V and 7 bases at J, with 13 bases between. The CDR3 length is 14 residues. The CDR3: CATSDSQHSFGYTF. The CDR3 region has the DNA TGTGCCACCAGTGATTCCCAACATAGTTTTGGCTACACCTTC.

Regarding this clonotype: A clone one base away is much larger, so this may be a read error. The rearrangement uses TRBV12-3 or TRBV12-4 and TRBJ2-2; TRBD2 matches at 7 bases. This CDR3 spans 13 amino acids. CDR3 amino acids: CVSSRTSAGELFF. The CDR3 DNA reads as TGTGTCAGCAGCCGTACTAGCGCCGGGGAGCTGTTTTTT.

A word on this clonotype: A much larger clone lies one base from this, so it may be a read error. The chain carries TRBV7-9 and TRBJ1-5; 8 bases fit TRBD1. The CDR3 is made up of 14 amino acids. The germline gives CDR1 SEHNR, CDR2 FQNEAQ (reference sequence). The ends lost 9 bases at V and 4 bases at J; junction bases unmatched: 8. For the CDR3, the DNA is TGTGCCAGTTCCGGACAGGGTGAAAATCAGCCCCAGCATTTT. This codes for CASSGQGENQPQHF.

V gene TRBV24-1 combines with J gene TRBJ2-1; D not resolved. The CDR3 covers 14 residues. With 4 bases removed from V and 3 bases from J, the gap between germline ends came to 9 bases. Germline values: CDR1 KGHDR, CDR2 SFDVKD. The CDR3 protein is CATSDPDYYNEQFF. In nucleotides, the CDR3 is TGTGCCACCAGTGACCCTGATTACTACAATGAGCAGTTCTTC.

This clonotype occurred a few times. CDR3 nucleotides: TGTGCCAGCAGCCAAGAGTGGCTAGCGGAATACAATGAGCAGTTCTTC. This codes for CASSQEWLAEYNEQFF. The rearrangement joins TRBV3-1 to TRBJ2-1, with 7 bases matching TRBD2. V lost 0 bases, J lost 4 bases, and 6 bases stayed unmatched. The CDR3 is 16 amino acids. CDR1 and CDR2 from the germline V gene are LGHDT and YNNKEL (reference sequence).

The chain employs TRBV24-1 and TRBJ2-1; tentative D call: TRBD2 (5 bases). CDR1 KGHDR and CDR2 SFDVKD come from the germline V gene. Between the trimmed V and J ends, which lost 3 bases and 0 bases, there was a span of 17 bases. The CDR3 consists of 18 residues. The CDR3 DNA follows: TGTGCCACCAGTGATATATCAGTGACTAAGAGCTCCTACAATGAGCAGTTCTTC. Its protein is CATSDISVTKSSYNEQFF.

This clonotype was detected ten times or more. The J gene is TRBJ2-3, the V gene TRBV7-9, with D possibly TRBD2 on 5 matching bases. CDR3 length: 15 amino acids. Germline-derived CDR1 and CDR2 are SEHNR and FQNEAQ (reference sequence). Trimming stripped 3 bases from V and 1 base from J, with 11 bases between. CDR3 bases: TGTGCCAGCAGCTTGCCGTGGGGAGGCACAGATACGCAGTATTTT. It encodes CASSLPWGGTDTQYF.

The gene calls are TRBV19 and TRBJ1-3, with D possibly being TRBD1 (6 bases). The CDR3 spans 14 residues. The germline V and J ends were trimmed by 7 bases and 7 bases, with 17 bases remaining between them. Germline-derived CDR1 and CDR2 are LNHDA and SQIVND (reference sequence). CDR3 sequence (DNA): TGTGCCAGTAACCTGGGACAATCGGACAACACCATATATTTT. This gives the protein CASNLGQSDNTIYF.

The chain is built from TRBV29-1 and TRBJ2-2, with D possibly TRBD1 on 5 matching bases. V was clipped by 2 bases and J by 0 bases, with 16 bases between them. Germline-derived CDR1 and CDR2 are SQVTM and ANQGSEA. The CDR3 covers 17 residues. The CDR3 here is CSVEYGVGAPNTGELFF. In DNA form, the CDR3 reads TGCAGCGTTGAATATGGGGTAGGGGCCCCGAACACCGGGGAGCTGTTTTTT.

This clonotype was observed many times. The J gene is TRBJ2-5, the V gene TRBV7-9; D gene ambiguous. V was trimmed by 5 bases and J by 3 bases, leaving 13 bases between them. Germline-derived CDR1 and CDR2 are SEHNR and FQNEAQ (reference sequence). CDR3 length equals 14 residues. CDR3 in DNA: TGTGCCAGCAGCGCTGTAGACTGGGAAGAGACCCAGTACTTC. As protein: CASSAVDWEETQYF.

Comment on this clonotype: A much larger clone is a single base away; this may be a read error. The gene calls are TRBV6-5 and TRBJ2-3, with 11 positions matching TRBD1. CDR1 is MNHEY, CDR2 SVGAGI, per germline. This CDR3 is built from 18 residues. The CDR3 DNA sequence: TGTGCCTGCAGTCCCGGGACAGGGGGGTGGGGAGGGGCAGATACGCAGTATTTT. This sequence encodes CACSPGTGGWGGADTQYF.

Of note for this clonotype: This may be a read error: a much more frequent sequence differs by one nucleotide. The genes are TRBV6-2 or TRBV6-3 and TRBJ2-7, with D perhaps matching TRBD2 (5 bases). CDR3 length: 12 amino acids. The germline V gene encodes CDR1 MNHEY and CDR2 SVGEGT. Written as DNA, the CDR3 is TGTGCCAGCAGTTACGGACTGTGGGAGCCGTACTTC. It yields the protein CASSYGLWEPYF.

A word on this clonotype: One base away lies a much larger clone, so this may be a sequencing read error. The gene calls are TRBV4-3 and TRBJ1-1, with no clear D. Trimming pared 4 bases from V and 3 bases from J, leaving 12 bases between. From germline, CDR1 is LGHNA and CDR2 YSLEER. This CDR3 contains 14 residues. The CDR3 reads CASSRDQGYTEAFF. The CDR3 DNA reads TGCGCCAGCAGCCGAGATCAAGGTTACACTGAAGCTTTCTTT.